This T cell receptor (beta chain) originates from a study of CD8+CD57+ T cells in acquired aplastic anemia. Study context: The mean DNA yield obtained from sorted CD4+ and CD8+ cells came to approximately 3.2 ug. Study-level findings and limits: Comparison of patients with controls identified about 30 shared CD8+ CDR3 sequences.

Turning to this clonotype: Its antigen remains unknown.

The germline V gene has CDR1 SGHKS and CDR2 YYEKEE (reference sequence). The CDR3 runs 14 residues. Trimming shortened V by 0 bases and J by 4 bases, and 10 bases separated the two germline ends. Genomic DNA, serving as template, underwent TCR beta VDJ and CDR3 profiling. Via MiXCR, TCRdb re-called the reads, giving one row per CDR3 protein. The repertoire holds about 150,000 distinct CDR3 sequences, around 41% seen once, with more than 7% in the top ten. This receptor was identified in a human donor in good health, serving as a control. What was sequenced was sorted CD4+, CD8+, or CD8+CD57+ T cells (not recorded which) from PBMCs. The V call is TRBV5-5, the J call TRBJ2-5; D is unclear. The CDR3 sequence is CASSLGGMAETQYF. Written as DNA, the CDR3 is TGTGCCAGCAGCTTGGGGGGAATGGCAGAGACCCAGTACTTC.